A selection of T cell receptor beta chains follows, all from one sample in a study of graft-versus-host responses after intestinal transplantation. Here immunoSEQ multiplex PCR was the method, and the copy in TCRdb shows in-frame clones only, minus some. The table has approximately 15,000 clones, about 34% seen once. Specimen: alloreactive CD4+ T cells from a mixed lymphocyte reaction culture, collected before intestinal transplant. The receptors derive from a human patient who received an intestinal transplant. CDR3s include the opening cysteine and the closing phenylalanine or tryptophan. The order of the fields is CDR3 length, clone size, V gene, J gene, D gene, CDR3 protein, CDR3 DNA. D genes are given only for firm matches. Clone size, where shown, is once, few, many, or a class for clones that have expanded.

>17|few|TRBV11-2|TRBJ2-3|.
CASSQLLLSGSTDTQYF
TGTGCCAGCAGCCAACTACTTTTGAGCGGATCCACAGATACGCAGTATTTT
>14|.|TRBV7-9|TRBJ1-2|.
CASSLGSLRGGYTF
TGTGCCAGCAGCTTAGGGTCCCTGAGAGGTGGCTACACCTTC
>14|few|TRBV28|TRBJ2-7|TRBD2
CASSTRAGGPPQYF
TGTGCCAGCAGTACGCGAGCGGGAGGGCCCCCCCAGTACTTC
>15|medium-sized|TRBV7-3|TRBJ2-6|TRBD1
CASSPQGRGANVLTF
TGTGCCAGCAGCCCACAGGGGCGTGGGGCCAACGTCCTGACTTTC
>17|.|TRBV6-1|TRBJ1-2|.
CASSESRGGRKTYGYTF
TGTGCCAGCAGTGAATCGCGAGGTGGAAGGAAGACCTATGGCTACACCTTC
>14|.|TRBV7-7|TRBJ2-3|.
CASSLHPAGDTQYF
TGTGCCAGCAGCTTACACCCAGCGGGAGATACGCAGTATTTT
>17|few|TRBV2|TRBJ1-6|TRBD1
CASRRNPGQGAYSPLHF
TGTGCCAGCAGGAGGAACCCGGGACAGGGGGCTTATTCACCCCTCCACTTT
>15|.|TRBV7-9|TRBJ1-1|TRBD1
CASSRTGGLNTEAFF
TGTGCCAGCAGCCGGACAGGGGGCTTGAACACTGAAGCTTTCTTT
>16|.|TRBV25-1|TRBJ2-1|.
CASSEPRGVVNNEQFF
TGTGCCAGCAGTGAACCCCGAGGTGTGGTGAACAATGAGCAGTTCTTC
>15|.|TRBV27|TRBJ1-6|.
CASSFRALYNSPLHF
TGTGCCAGCAGTTTCCGGGCTCTCTATAATTCACCCCTCCACTTT
>15|.|TRBV10-1|TRBJ2-1|.
CASLVGLSSYNEQFF
TGCGCCAGCCTTGTCGGGCTAAGCTCCTACAATGAGCAGTTCTTC
>11|.|TRBV25-1|TRBJ2-7|.
CASSVSREQYF
TGTGCCAGCAGTGTCTCTAGAGAGCAGTACTTC
>18|few|TRBV5-1|TRBJ2-3|TRBD2
CASSLGATSGRGTDTQYF
TGCGCCAGCAGCTTGGGGGCAACTAGCGGGAGAGGGACAGATACGCAGTATTTT
>17|.|TRBV4-1|TRBJ2-5|.
CASSHIIKGLQAETQYF
TGCGCCAGCAGCCACATAATCAAGGGACTGCAGGCGGAGACCCAGTACTTC
>15|.|TRBV6-5|TRBJ1-5|.
CASSTQQGSIQPQHF
TGTGCCAGCAGTACGCAACAGGGTTCGATTCAGCCCCAGCATTTT
>16|few|TRBV9|TRBJ2-3|.
CASSVVGVTRTDTQYF
TGTGCCAGCAGCGTAGTTGGGGTAACACGTACAGATACGCAGTATTTT
>16|.|TRBV11-2|TRBJ2-3|TRBD2
CASSPSGGAGTDTQYF
TGTGCCAGCAGCCCGAGCGGGGGGGCCGGCACAGATACGCAGTATTTT
>15|.|TRBV4-1|TRBJ2-3|TRBD2
CASSQVAGGTDTQYF
TGCGCCAGCAGCCAAGTAGCGGGGGGCACAGATACGCAGTATTTT
>15|few|TRBV5-6|TRBJ1-2|.
CASRVTGSGYYGYTF
TGTGCCAGCAGAGTAACAGGGAGTGGGTACTATGGCTACACCTTC
>14|few|TRBV6-5|TRBJ1-5|TRBD1
CASSATGGYQPQHF
TGTGCCAGCAGTGCAACAGGGGGTTACCAGCCCCAGCATTTT
>15|.|TRBV5-1|TRBJ1-1|.
CASSYWTDRNTEAFF
TGCGCCAGCAGCTACTGGACAGACAGGAACACTGAAGCTTTCTTT
>14|.|TRBV28|TRBJ2-4|TRBD2
CASSWTSGSNIQYF
TGTGCCAGCAGTTGGACTAGCGGGAGTAACATTCAGTACTTC
>13|.|TRBV18|TRBJ1-6|.
CASSPGGDSPLHF
TGTGCCAGCTCACCGGGGGGAGATTCACCCCTCCACTTT
>15|.|TRBV4-2|TRBJ2-7|TRBD1
CASSQVETGVYEQYF
TGTGCCAGCAGCCAAGTCGAGACAGGGGTCTACGAGCAGTACTTC